This T cell receptor (beta chain) was sequenced during a study of blood T cell repertoires in COVID-19. Clones were read by immunoSEQ multiplex PCR, and TCRdb kept only the in-frame ones, dropping some. The sample lists around 270,000 clones; approximately 86% were seen once. This CDR3 has 15 amino acids. Germline V lookup: CDR1 SEHNR, CDR2 FQNEAQ (reference sequence). Trimming cost V 0 bases and J 7 bases, with 10 bases left between them. The sequence derives from a man aged 25-45 years with active or convalescent COVID-19. The rearrangement links TRBV7-9 to TRBJ1-6; possible D gene TRBD1, 6 bases. Source material: peripheral blood. The CDR3 region has the DNA TGTGCCAGCAGCTTAGCGGCACAGGGCAATTCACCCCTCCACTTT. As protein: CASSLAAQGNSPLHF. Together with reference TRBV7-9 and TRBJ1-6, the CDR3 gives the full variable domain: DTGVSQNPRHKITKRGQNVTFRCDPISEHNRLYWYRQTLGQGPEFLTYFQNEAQLEKSRLLSDRFSAERPKGSFSTLEIQRTEQGDSAMYLCASSLAAQGNSPLHFGNGTRLTVT.